This TCR beta chain came from a study of shared clonotypes between healthy human individuals. On the study more broadly: Those who served as donors were two women and a few men between the ages of 18 and 49. Study-wide results and limits: Only blood underwent sampling, and tissue repertoires likely differ.

Authors' methods: ImmunoSEQ junction-only sequences lacked quality scores, so their filtering differed. Profiled with immunoSEQ multiplex PCR; TCRdb holds only in-frame clones, not every one. V, J and clone size were drawn from that table, and D and trimming were deduced from the DNA. This sample has 550,000 to 850,000 clones; over 55% occur once, and the top ten carry under 2%. Recent vaccinations or acute infections were absent in the healthy HIV-negative adult donors. To note about this clone: As yet, its antigen is unknown.

The V and J ends lost 0 bases and 5 bases respectively, with 6 bases between them. The CDR3 consists of 13 residues. Germline assignment: CDR1 SGHRS and CDR2 YFSETQ. This TCR came from a woman aged 25-40 years in good health. The sample consisted of memory CD4+ T cells sorted from blood. Subset indicated: CD45RA-negative fraction. This chain links TRBV5-1 with TRBJ2-1; D ambiguous. The CDR3 region has the DNA TGCGCCAGCAGCTTGGAGGCCCACAATGAGCAGTTCTTC. It specifies CASSLEAHNEQFF.